This TCR beta chain came from a study of T cells after yellow fever vaccination. Study at large: Libraries from low-cell-number fractions were prepared with the SMART-Seq v4 Ultra Low Input RNA kit.

Study results and limitations: A secondary response was less intense yet reached its peak sooner, at day 5 versus 15.

TCR cDNA was made by 5'RACE template switching, adding a universal primer site and UMIs. MiXCR was run by TCRdb on the 5' RACE reads, yielding one entry per CDR3 protein. Of some 160,000 distinct CDR3 sequences listed, about 7% are singletons. This clonotype has a handful of counts. Its antigen remains unknown. Trimming stripped 0 bases from V and 3 bases from J, with 26 bases between. Germline assignment: CDR1 LGHNA and CDR2 YSLEER. This CDR3 region has 20 residues. The chain recombines TRBV4-3 with TRBJ1-1; possible D gene TRBD1, 5 bases. This specimen consisted of CD4+ T cells sorted from PBMCs, obtained less than 6 days after the first yellow fever vaccination. This TCR was recovered from a man aged 18 to 30 who received the YFV17D yellow fever vaccine. CDR3 nucleotide sequence: TGCGCCAGCAGCCAAGATCGGGTAGAGGGCCGGACGGGGGGATACACTGAAGCTTTCTTT. Its protein is CASSQDRVEGRTGGYTEAFF.